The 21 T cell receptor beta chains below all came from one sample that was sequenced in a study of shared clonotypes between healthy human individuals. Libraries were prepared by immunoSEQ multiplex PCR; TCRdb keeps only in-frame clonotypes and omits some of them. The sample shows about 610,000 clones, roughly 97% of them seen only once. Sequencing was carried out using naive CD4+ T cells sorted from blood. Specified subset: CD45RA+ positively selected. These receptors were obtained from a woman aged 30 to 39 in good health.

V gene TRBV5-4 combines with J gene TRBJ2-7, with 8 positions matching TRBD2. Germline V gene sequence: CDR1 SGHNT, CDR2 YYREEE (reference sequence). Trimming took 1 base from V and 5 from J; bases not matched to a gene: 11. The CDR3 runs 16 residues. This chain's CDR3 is CASSLIGGGLSDEQYF. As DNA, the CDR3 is TGTGCCAGCAGCTTGATCGGGGGGGGTCTTTCCGACGAGCAGTACTTC. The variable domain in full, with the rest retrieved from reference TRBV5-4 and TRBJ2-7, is ETGVTQSPTHLIKTRGQQVTLRCSSQSGHNTVSWYQQALGQGPQFIFQYYREEENGRGNFPPRFSGLQFPNYSSELNVNALELDDSALYLCASSLIGGGLSDEQYFGPGTRLTVT.

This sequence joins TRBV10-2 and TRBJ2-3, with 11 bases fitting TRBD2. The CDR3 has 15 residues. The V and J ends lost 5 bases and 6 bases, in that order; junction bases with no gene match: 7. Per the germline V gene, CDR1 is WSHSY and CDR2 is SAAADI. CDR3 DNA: TGCGCCAGCAGTCAGACTAGCGGGATATCCGATACGCAGTATTTT. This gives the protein CASSQTSGISDTQYF.

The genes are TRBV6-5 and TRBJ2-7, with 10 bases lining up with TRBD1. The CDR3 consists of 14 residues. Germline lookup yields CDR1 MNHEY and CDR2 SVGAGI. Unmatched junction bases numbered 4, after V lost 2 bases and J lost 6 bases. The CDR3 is CASSYDGTGVEQYF. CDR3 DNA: TGTGCCAGCAGTTACGACGGGACAGGGGTCGAGCAGTACTTC.

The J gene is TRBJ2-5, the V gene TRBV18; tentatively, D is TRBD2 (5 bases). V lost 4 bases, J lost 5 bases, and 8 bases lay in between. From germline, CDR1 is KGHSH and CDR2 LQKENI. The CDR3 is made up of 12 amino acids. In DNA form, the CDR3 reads TGTGCCAGCTCACGGATAGCGGAGACCCAGTACTTC. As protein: CASSRIAETQYF.

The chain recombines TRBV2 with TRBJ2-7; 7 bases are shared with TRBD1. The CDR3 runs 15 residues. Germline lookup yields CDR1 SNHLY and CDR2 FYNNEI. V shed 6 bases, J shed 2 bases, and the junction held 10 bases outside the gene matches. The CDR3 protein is CASRVRTGRTYEQYF. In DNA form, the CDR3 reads TGTGCCAGCAGGGTAAGGACAGGAAGGACCTACGAGCAGTACTTC.

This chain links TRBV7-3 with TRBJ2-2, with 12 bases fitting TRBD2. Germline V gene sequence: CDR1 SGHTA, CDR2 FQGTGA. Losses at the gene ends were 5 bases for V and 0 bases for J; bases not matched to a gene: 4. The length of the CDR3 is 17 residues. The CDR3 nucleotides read TGTGCCAGCAGCCGGGGACTAGCGGGTACGAACACCGGGGAGCTGTTTTTT. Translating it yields CASSRGLAGTNTGELFF.

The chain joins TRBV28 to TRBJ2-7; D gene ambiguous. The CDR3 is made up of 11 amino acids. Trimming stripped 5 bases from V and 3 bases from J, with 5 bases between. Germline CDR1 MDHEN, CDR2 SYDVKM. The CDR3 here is CASSAFYEQYF. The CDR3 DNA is TGTGCCAGCAGTGCGTTCTACGAGCAGTACTTC.

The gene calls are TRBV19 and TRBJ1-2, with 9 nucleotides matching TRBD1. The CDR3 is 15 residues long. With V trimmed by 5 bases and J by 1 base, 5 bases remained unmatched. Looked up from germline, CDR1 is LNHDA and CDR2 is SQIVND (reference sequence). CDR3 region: CASSFRTGVNYGYTF. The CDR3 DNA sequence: TGTGCCAGTAGTTTTCGGACAGGGGTTAACTATGGCTACACCTTC. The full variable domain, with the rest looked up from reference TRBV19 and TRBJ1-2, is DGGITQSPKYLFRKEGQNVTLSCEQNLNHDAMYWYRQDPGQGLRLIYYSQIVNDFQKGDIAEGYSVSREKKESFPLTVTSAQKNPTAFYLCASSFRTGVNYGYTFGSGTRLTVV.

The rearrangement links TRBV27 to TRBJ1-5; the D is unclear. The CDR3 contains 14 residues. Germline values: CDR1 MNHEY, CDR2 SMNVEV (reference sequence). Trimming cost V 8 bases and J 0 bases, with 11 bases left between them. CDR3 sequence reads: CASSEGYSNQPQHF. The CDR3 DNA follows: TGTGCCAGCTCAGAGGGCTATAGCAATCAGCCCCAGCATTTT.

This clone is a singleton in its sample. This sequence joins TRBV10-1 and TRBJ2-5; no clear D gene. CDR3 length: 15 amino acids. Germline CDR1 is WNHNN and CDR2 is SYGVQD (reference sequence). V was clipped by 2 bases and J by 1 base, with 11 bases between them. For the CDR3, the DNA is TGCGCCAGCAGTGAGGTCGCGGCCGGCCAAGAGACCCAGTACTTC. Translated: CASSEVAAGQETQYF.

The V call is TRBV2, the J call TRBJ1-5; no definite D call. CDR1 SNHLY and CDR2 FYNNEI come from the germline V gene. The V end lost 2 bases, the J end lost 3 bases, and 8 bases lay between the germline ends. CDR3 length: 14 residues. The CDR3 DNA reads TGTGCCAGCAGTGAAATCACTTCCAATCAGCCCCAGCATTTT. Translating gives CASSEITSNQPQHF. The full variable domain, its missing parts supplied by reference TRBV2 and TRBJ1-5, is EPEVTQTPSHQVTQMGQEVILRCVPISNHLYFYWYRQILGQKVEFLVSFYNNEISEKSEIFDDQFSVERPDGSNFTLKIRSTKLEDSAMYFCASSEITSNQPQHFGDGTRLSIL.

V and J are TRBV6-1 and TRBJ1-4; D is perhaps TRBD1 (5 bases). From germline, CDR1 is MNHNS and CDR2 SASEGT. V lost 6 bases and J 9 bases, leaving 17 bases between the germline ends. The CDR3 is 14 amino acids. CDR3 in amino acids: CASSRSGMVQKLFF. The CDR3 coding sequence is TGTGCCAGCAGCCGATCAGGGATGGTTCAAAAACTGTTTTTT.

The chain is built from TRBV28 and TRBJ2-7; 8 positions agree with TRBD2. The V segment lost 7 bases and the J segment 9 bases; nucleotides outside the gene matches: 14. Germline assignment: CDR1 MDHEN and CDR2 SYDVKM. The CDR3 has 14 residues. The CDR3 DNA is TGTGCCAGCACACAGGGACTAGATCAGATCGGGCAGTACTTC. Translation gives CASTQGLDQIGQYF.

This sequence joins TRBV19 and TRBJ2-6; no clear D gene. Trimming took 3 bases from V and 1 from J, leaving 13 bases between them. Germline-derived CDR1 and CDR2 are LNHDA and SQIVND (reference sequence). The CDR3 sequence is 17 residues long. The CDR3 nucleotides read TGTGCCAGTAGTATCTCCCAGAGCCATTCTGGGGCCAACGTCCTGACTTTC. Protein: CASSISQSHSGANVLTF.

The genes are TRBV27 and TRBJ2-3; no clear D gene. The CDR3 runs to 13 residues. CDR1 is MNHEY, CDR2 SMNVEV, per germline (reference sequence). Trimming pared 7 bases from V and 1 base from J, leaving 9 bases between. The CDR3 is CASTRRGTDTQYF. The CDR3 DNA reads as TGTGCCAGCACCCGCCGGGGCACAGATACGCAGTATTTT.

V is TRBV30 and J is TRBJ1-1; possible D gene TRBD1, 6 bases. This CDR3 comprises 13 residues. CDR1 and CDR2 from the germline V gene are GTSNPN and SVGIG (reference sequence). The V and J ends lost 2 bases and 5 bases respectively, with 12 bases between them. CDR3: CAWSSGVVTEAFF. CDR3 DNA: TGTGCCTGGAGTTCAGGGGTAGTTACTGAAGCTTTCTTT.

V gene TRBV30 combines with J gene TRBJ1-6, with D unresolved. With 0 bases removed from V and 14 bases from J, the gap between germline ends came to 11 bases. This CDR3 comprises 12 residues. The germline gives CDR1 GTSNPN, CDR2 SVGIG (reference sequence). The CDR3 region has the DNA TGTGCCTGGAGTGTACTCGTCCGTACCCTCCACTTT. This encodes CAWSVLVRTLHF. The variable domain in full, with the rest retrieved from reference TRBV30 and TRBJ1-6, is SQTIHQWPATLVQPVGSPLSLECTVEGTSNPNLYWYRQAAGRGLQLLFYSVGIGQISSEVPQNLSASRPQDRQFILSSKKLLLSDSGFYLCAWSVLVRTLHFGNGTRLTVT.

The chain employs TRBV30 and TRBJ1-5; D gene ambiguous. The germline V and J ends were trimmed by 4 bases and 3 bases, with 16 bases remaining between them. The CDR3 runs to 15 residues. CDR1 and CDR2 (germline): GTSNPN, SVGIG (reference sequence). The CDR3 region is CAWTRRLDPNQPQHF. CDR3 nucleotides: TGTGCCTGGACCAGAAGACTAGATCCCAATCAGCCCCAGCATTTT.

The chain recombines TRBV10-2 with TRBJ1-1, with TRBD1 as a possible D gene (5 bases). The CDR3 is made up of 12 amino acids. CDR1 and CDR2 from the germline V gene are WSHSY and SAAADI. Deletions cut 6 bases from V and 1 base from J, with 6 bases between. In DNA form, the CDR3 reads TGCGCCAGCAGGGGGCAGAACACTGAAGCTTTCTTT. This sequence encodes CASRGQNTEAFF.

This CDR3 is CASSYGLDNYGYTF. CDR3 in DNA: TGTGCCAGCAGTTACGGTTTAGATAACTATGGCTACACCTTC. The chain uses TRBV6-5 and TRBJ1-2; no clear D gene. Germline-derived CDR1 and CDR2 are MNHEY and SVGAGI. Trimming removed 2 bases from V and 1 base from J, with 8 bases in between. The CDR3 is 14 amino acids.

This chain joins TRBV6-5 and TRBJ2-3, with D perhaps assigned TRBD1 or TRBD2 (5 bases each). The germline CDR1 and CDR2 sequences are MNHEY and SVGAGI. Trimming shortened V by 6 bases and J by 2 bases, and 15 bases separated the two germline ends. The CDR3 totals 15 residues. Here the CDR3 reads CASSWARGVTDTQYF. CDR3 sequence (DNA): TGTGCCAGCAGCTGGGCGAGGGGAGTCACAGATACGCAGTATTTT.